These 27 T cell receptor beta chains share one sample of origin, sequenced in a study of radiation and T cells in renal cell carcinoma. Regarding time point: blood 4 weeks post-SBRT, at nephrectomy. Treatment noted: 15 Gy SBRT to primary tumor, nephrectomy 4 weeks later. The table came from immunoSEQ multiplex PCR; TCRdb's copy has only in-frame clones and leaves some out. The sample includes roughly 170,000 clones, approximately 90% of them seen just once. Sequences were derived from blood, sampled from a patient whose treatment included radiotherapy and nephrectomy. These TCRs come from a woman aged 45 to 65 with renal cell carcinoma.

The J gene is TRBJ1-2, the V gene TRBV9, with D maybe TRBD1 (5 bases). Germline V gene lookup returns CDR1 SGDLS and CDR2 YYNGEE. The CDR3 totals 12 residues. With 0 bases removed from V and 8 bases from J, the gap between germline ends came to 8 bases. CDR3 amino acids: CASSVAGTGYTF. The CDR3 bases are TGTGCCAGCAGCGTAGCCGGGACGGGCTACACCTTC.

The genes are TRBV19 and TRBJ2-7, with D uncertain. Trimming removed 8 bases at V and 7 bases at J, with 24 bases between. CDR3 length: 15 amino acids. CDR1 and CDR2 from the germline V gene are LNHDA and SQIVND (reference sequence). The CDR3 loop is CASADIVRPMVEQYF. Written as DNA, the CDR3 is TGTGCCAGTGCTGATATCGTACGACCGATGGTGGAGCAGTACTTC. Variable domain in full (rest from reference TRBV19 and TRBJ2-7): DGGITQSPKYLFRKEGQNVTLSCEQNLNHDAMYWYRQDPGQGLRLIYYSQIVNDFQKGDIAEGYSVSREKKESFPLTVTSAQKNPTAFYLCASADIVRPMVEQYFGPGTRLTVT.

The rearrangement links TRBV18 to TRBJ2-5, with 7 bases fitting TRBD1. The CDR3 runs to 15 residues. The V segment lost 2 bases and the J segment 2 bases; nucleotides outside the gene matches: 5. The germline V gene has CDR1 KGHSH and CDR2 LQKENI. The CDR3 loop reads CASSPGNRGQETQYF. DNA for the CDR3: TGTGCCAGCTCACCAGGGAACAGGGGTCAAGAGACCCAGTACTTC.

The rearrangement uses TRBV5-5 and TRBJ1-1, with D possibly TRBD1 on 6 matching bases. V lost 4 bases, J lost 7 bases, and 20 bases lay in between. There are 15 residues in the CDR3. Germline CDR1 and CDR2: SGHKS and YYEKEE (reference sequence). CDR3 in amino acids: CASSPGQTLDFEAFF. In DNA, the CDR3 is TGTGCCAGCAGCCCCGGACAGACTCTTGATTTTGAAGCTTTCTTT.

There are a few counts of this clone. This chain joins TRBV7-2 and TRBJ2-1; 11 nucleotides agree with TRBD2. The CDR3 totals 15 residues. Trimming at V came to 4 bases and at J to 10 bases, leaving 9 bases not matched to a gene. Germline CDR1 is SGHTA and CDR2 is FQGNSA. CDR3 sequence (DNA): TGTGCCAGCAGCTCGACTAGCGGGGTCTGGGAGGAGCAGTTCTTC. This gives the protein CASSSTSGVWEEQFF.

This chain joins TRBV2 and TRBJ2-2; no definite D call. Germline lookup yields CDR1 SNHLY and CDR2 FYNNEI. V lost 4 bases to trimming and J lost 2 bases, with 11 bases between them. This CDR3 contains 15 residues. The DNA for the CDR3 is TGTGCCAGCAGTGTTAGGCAGACTAACACCGGGGAGCTGTTTTTT. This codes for CASSVRQTNTGELFF.

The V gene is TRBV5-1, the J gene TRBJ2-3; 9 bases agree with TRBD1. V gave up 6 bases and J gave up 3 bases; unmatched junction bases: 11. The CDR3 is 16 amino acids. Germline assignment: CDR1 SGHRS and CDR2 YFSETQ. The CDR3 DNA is TGCGCCAGCACCGGACAGGGGCCTCTGCCAACAGATACGCAGTATTTT. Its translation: CASTGQGPLPTDTQYF.

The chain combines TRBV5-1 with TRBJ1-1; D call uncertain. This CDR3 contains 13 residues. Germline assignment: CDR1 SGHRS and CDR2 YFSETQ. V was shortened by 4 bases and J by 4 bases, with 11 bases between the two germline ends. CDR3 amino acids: CASSAAGFTEAFF. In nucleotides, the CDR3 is TGCGCCAGCAGCGCCGCCGGGTTCACTGAAGCTTTCTTT.

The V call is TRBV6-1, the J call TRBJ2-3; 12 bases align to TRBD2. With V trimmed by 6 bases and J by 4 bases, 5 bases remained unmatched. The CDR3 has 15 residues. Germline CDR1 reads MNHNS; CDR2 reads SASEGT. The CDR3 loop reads CASRSASGGADTQYF. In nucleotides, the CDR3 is TGTGCCAGCAGGTCTGCTAGCGGGGGGGCAGATACGCAGTATTTT.

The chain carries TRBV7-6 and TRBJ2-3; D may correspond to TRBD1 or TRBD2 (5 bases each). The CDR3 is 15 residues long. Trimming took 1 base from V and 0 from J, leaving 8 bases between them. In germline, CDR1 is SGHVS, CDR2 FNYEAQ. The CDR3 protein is CASSLVWDSTDTQYF. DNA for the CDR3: TGTGCCAGCAGCTTAGTTTGGGACAGCACAGATACGCAGTATTTT.

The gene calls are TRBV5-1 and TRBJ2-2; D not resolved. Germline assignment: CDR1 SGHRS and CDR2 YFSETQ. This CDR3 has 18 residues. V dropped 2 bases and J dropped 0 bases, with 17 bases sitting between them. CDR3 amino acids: CASSLSPLGSSNTGELFF. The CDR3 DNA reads TGCGCCAGCAGCTTATCCCCTCTAGGCTCGTCGAACACCGGGGAGCTGTTTTTT.

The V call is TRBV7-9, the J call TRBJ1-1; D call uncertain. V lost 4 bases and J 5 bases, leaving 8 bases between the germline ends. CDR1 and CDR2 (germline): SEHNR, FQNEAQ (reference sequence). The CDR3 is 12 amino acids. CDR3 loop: CASSSQSTEAFF. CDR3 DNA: TGTGCCAGCAGCTCCCAATCGACTGAAGCTTTCTTT.

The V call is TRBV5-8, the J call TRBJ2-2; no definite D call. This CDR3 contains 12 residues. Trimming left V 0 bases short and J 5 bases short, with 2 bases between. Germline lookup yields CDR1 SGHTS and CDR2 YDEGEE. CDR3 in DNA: TGTGCCAGCAGCTTGGAGACCGGGGAGCTGTTTTTT. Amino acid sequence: CASSLETGELFF.

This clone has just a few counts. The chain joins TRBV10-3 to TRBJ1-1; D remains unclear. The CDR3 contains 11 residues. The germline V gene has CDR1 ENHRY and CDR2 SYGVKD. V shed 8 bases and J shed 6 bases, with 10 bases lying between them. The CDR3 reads CAIGVGSEAFF. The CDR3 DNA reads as TGTGCCATCGGGGTGGGATCTGAAGCTTTCTTT.

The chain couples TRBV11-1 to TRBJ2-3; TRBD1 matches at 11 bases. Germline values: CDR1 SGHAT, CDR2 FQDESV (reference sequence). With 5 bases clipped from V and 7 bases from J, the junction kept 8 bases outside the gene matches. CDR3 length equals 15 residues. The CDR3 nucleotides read TGTGCCAGCAGCGACCGGGACAGGGGGGAATATACGCAGTATTTT. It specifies CASSDRDRGEYTQYF.

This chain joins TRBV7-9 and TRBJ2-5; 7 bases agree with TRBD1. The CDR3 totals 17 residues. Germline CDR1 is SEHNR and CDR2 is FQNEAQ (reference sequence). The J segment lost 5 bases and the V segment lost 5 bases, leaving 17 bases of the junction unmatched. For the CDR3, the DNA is TGTGCCAGCAGCGGACAAGAACCGGGACAGCCTGGGGAGACCCAGTACTTC. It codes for CASSGQEPGQPGETQYF.

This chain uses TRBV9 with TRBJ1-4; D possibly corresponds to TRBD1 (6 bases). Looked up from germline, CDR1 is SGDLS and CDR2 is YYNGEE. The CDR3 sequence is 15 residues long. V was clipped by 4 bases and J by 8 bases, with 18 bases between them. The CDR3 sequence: CASSPRDTSGEKLFF. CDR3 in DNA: TGTGCCAGCAGCCCAAGGGACACCTCGGGGGAAAAACTGTTTTTT.

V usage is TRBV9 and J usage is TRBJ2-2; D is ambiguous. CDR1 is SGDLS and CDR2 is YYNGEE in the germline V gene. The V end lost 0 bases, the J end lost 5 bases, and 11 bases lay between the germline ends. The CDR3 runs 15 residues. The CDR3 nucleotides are TGTGCCAGCAGCGTAGGCCGGCTCGGGACCGGGGAGCTGTTTTTT. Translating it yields CASSVGRLGTGELFF.

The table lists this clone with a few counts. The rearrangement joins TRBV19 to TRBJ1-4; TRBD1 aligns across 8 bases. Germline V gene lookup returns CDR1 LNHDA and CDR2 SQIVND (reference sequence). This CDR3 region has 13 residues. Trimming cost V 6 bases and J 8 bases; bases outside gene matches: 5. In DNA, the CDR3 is TGTGCCAGTAGATCGGACAGGGACGAAAAACTGTTTTTT. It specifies CASRSDRDEKLFF. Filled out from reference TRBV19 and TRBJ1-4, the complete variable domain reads DGGITQSPKYLFRKEGQNVTLSCEQNLNHDAMYWYRQDPGQGLRLIYYSQIVNDFQKGDIAEGYSVSREKKESFPLTVTSAQKNPTAFYLCASRSDRDEKLFFGSGTQLSVL.

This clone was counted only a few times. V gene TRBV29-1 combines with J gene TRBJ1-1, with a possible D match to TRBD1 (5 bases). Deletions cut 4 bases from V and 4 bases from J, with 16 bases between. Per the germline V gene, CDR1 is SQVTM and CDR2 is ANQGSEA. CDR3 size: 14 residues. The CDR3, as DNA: TGCAGCGTTGCTGGTCAGGGTGGGATCACTGAAGCTTTCTTT. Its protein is CSVAGQGGITEAFF.

This chain's CDR3 is CASSEGWTADYGYTF. For the CDR3, the DNA is TGTGCCAGCAGTGAAGGGTGGACGGCGGACTATGGCTACACCTTC. This chain uses TRBV6-1 with TRBJ1-2; D is unclear. CDR1 and CDR2 from the germline V gene are MNHNS and SASEGT. This CDR3 is built from 15 residues. The germline V and J ends were trimmed by 1 base and 3 bases, with 12 bases remaining between them.

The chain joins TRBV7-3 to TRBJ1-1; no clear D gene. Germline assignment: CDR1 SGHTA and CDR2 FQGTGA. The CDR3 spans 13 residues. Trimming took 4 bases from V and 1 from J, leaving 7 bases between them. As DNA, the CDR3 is TGTGCCAGCAGCTCATTACGGAACACTGAAGCTTTCTTT. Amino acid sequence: CASSSLRNTEAFF. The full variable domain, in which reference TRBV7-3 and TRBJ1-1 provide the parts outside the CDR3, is GAGVSQTPSNKVTEKGKYVELRCDPISGHTALYWYRQSLGQGPEFLIYFQGTGAADDSGLPNDRFFAVRPEGSVSTLKIQRTERGDSAVYLCASSSLRNTEAFFGQGTRLTVV.

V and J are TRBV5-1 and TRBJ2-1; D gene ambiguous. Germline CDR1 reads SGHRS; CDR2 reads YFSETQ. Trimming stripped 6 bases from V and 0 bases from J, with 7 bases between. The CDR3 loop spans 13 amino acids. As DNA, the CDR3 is TGCGCCAGCAAACGTCCCTCCTACAATGAGCAGTTCTTC. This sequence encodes CASKRPSYNEQFF.

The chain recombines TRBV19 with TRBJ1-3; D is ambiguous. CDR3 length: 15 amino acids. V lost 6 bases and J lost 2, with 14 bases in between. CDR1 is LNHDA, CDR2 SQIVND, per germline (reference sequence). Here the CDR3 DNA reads TGTGCCAGTAGCTCGACCCCACAGACTGGAAACACCATATATTTT. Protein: CASSSTPQTGNTIYF.

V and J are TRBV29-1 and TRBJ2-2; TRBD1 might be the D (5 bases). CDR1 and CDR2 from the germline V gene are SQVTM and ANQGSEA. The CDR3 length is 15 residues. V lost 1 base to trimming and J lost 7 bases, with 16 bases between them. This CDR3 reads CSVEGGPPFLGELFF. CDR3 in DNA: TGCAGCGTTGAAGGGGGCCCCCCCTTTCTCGGGGAGCTGTTTTTT.

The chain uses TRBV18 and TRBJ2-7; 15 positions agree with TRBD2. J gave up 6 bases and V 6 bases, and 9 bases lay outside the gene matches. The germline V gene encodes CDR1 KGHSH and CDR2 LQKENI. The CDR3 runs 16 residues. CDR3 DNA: TGTGCCAGCTCGCCGGGACTAGCGGGGGGAGTAGGCGAGCAGTACTTC. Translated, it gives CASSPGLAGGVGEQYF.

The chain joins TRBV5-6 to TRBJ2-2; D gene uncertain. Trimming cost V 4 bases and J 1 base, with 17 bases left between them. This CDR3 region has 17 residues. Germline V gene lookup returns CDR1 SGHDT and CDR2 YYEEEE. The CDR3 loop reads CASSRPPHAGNTGELFF. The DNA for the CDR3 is TGTGCCAGCAGCCGGCCCCCCCATGCAGGGAACACCGGGGAGCTGTTTTTT. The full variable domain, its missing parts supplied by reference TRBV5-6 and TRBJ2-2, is DAGVTQSPTHLIKTRGQQVTLRCSPKSGHDTVSWYQQALGQGPQFIFQYYEEEERQRGNFPDRFSGHQFPNYSSELNVNALLLGDSALYLCASSRPPHAGNTGELFFGEGSRLTVL.